This is a list of T cell receptor beta chains from one sample in a study of T cells in Graves' hyperthyroidism and ophthalmopathy. TCRdb independently ran MiXCR on the multiplex PCR reads; one entry per CDR3 protein. The sample gives hundreds of thousands of distinct CDR3 sequences, roughly 17% of which show up once; approximately 3.9% is in the top ten. The sample comprised blood. The receptors were sampled from a woman in her twenties or thirties with Graves' hyperthyroidism. Each CDR3 is given with its conserved first and last residue. D genes are given only for firm matches. Part of the rows lack a size; the others show once, few, many or a class for expanded clones.

TRBD1	few	TRBJ1-2	TRBV4-2	CASSQEATGGYGYTF	TGTGCCAGCAGCCAAGAAGCGACAGGGGGCTACGGCTACACCTTC
TRBD1	.	TRBJ1-6	TRBV5-1	CASSLGDRGDSPLHF	TGCGCCAGCAGCTTGGGCGACAGGGGCGACTCACCCCTCCACTTT
.	many	TRBJ2-1	TRBV6-2/TRBV6-3	CASRTGTSYIEQFF	TGTGCCAGCAGAACCGGAACTAGCTATATTGAGCAGTTCTTC
.	many	TRBJ2-5	TRBV2	CASSEAGRRQETQYF	TGTGCCAGCAGTGAAGCGGGACGACGTCAAGAGACCCAGTACTTC
.	many	TRBJ2-2	TRBV10-3	CAISGPGLALNTGELFF	TGTGCCATCAGTGGGCCGGGACTGGCTTTGAACACCGGGGAGCTGTTTTTT
.	.	TRBJ2-7	TRBV5-1	CASSMNGGLGEQYF	TGCGCCAGCAGCATGAACGGGGGGCTTGGCGAGCAGTACTTC
.	many	TRBJ2-1	TRBV12-3/TRBV12-4	CASSPGTSAYEQFF	TGTGCCAGCAGTCCCGGGACCTCGGCGTATGAGCAGTTCTTC
.	.	TRBJ2-5	TRBV20-1	CSPKPFREQEAQYF	TGCAGCCCCAAACCCTTTCGAGAACAAGAGGCCCAGTACTTC
.	.	TRBJ1-1	TRBV10-3	CAIRGFTNTEAFF	TGTGCCATCAGGGGATTCACGAACACTGAAGCTTTCTTT
.	many	TRBJ2-7	TRBV12-5	CASGLVAMPGHPSYEQYF	TGTGCTAGTGGTTTGGTAGCTATGCCAGGACACCCCTCCTACGAGCAGTACTTC
TRBD2	many	TRBJ2-3	TRBV27	CASSRLAGVFADTQYF	TGTGCCAGCAGTCGACTAGCGGGAGTTTTTGCAGATACGCAGTATTTT
.	few	TRBJ2-1	TRBV6-2/TRBV6-3	CASSYRPTVRSYNEQFF	TGTGCCAGCAGTTACAGGCCCACAGTTAGATCCTACAATGAGCAGTTCTTC
TRBD1	many	TRBJ1-1	TRBV29-1	CSANRGMVGTEAFF	TGCAGCGCCAACAGGGGCATGGTGGGCACTGAAGCTTTCTTT
TRBD1	few	TRBJ1-1	TRBV20-1	CSARVSGGTEAFF	TGCAGTGCTAGAGTGTCAGGGGGCACTGAAGCTTTCTTT
TRBD2	many	TRBJ2-5	TRBV2	CASSEGLAGLRETQYF	TGTGCCAGCAGTGAAGGACTAGCGGGCCTACGAGAGACCCAGTACTTC
TRBD2	many	TRBJ2-1	TRBV18	CASSSPGTSAYNEQFF	TGTGCCAGCAGTTCGCCCGGGACTAGCGCGTACAATGAGCAGTTCTTC
.	.	TRBJ2-6	TRBV10-3	CAISGGGTAGANVLTF	TGTGCCATCAGTGGGGGCGGGACAGCTGGGGCCAACGTCCTGACTTTC
.	many	TRBJ2-1	TRBV28	CASSPTFSPERPYNEQFF	TGTGCCAGCAGTCCCACTTTTTCTCCGGAGAGACCCTACAATGAGCAGTTCTTC
.	many	TRBJ2-1	TRBV7-2	CASSSRGIGRSYNEQFF	TGTGCCAGCAGCTCCCGGGGGATCGGAAGGTCCTACAATGAGCAGTTCTTC
TRBD1	many	TRBJ1-5	TRBV12-3/TRBV12-4	CASRPQGTSNQPQHF	TGTGCCAGCAGGCCACAGGGGACTAGCAATCAGCCCCAGCATTTT
.	.	TRBJ2-1	TRBV6-2/TRBV6-3	CASSYFSLNEQFF	TGTGCCAGCAGTTACTTCAGCCTGAATGAGCAGTTCTTC
.	few	TRBJ2-7	TRBV20-1	CSASVGYEQYF	TGCAGTGCTAGTGTGGGGTACGAGCAGTACTTC
TRBD2	.	TRBJ2-5	TRBV7-9	CASSPSGRVGETQYF	TGTGCCAGCAGCCCTAGCGGGAGGGTGGGGGAGACCCAGTACTTC
.	many	TRBJ1-5	TRBV12-3/TRBV12-4	CASSFGFRGGQPQHF	TGTGCCAGCAGTTTTGGTTTCCGGGGAGGCCAGCCCCAGCATTTT
.	.	TRBJ1-1	TRBV7-9	CASSEILRGSAFF	TGTGCCAGCAGTGAAATATTAAGAGGCTCAGCTTTCTTT
.	few	TRBJ2-2	TRBV19	CASSTPSDGTGELFF	TGTGCCAGTAGTACCCCTTCCGACGGCACCGGGGAGCTGTTTTTT
.	many	TRBJ1-1	TRBV12-3/TRBV12-4	CASTPGGVTAFF	TGTGCCAGCACCCCTGGGGGGGTAACAGCTTTCTTT
.	.	TRBJ2-7	TRBV5-1	CASSPKGGDIVYEQYF	TGCGCCAGCAGCCCAAAAGGGGGGGACATCGTCTACGAGCAGTACTTC
.	.	TRBJ2-7	TRBV6-2/TRBV6-3	CASSYSAAGAYEQYF	TGTGCCAGCAGTTACTCGGCGGCAGGGGCCTACGAGCAGTACTTC
TRBD2	.	TRBJ2-3	TRBV9	CASSAFSGINTDTQYF	TGTGCCAGCAGCGCCTTTAGCGGGATTAACACAGATACGCAGTATTTT
TRBD2	many	TRBJ2-3	TRBV7-3	CASSSFAGASDTQYF	TGTGCCAGCAGCTCCTTTGCGGGAGCATCGGATACGCAGTATTTT
.	few	TRBJ2-7	TRBV27	CASSDRTSSYEQYF	TGTGCCAGCAGTGACCGAACGAGCTCCTACGAGCAGTACTTC
TRBD1	once	TRBJ1-2	TRBV5-1	CASSPDRTHGYTF	TGCGCCAGCAGCCCGGACAGGACCCATGGCTACACCTTC
.	.	TRBJ2-2	TRBV20-1	CSAPINTGELFF	TGCAGTGCGCCTATAAACACCGGGGAGCTGTTTTTT
TRBD1	.	TRBJ1-4	TRBV5-1	CASSLAGQLNEKLFF	TGCGCCAGCAGCTTGGCGGGACAGCTAAATGAAAAACTGTTTTTT
TRBD2	few	TRBJ2-3	TRBV2	CASSLGLPSTDTQYF	TGTGCCAGCAGCCTGGGACTACCTAGCACAGATACGCAGTATTTT
.	many	TRBJ1-1	TRBV2	CASSDLTEAFF	TGTGCCAGCAGTGATTTGACCGAAGCTTTCTTT
.	many	TRBJ2-5	TRBV28	CASSSPSFQKQETQYF	TGTGCCAGCAGCTCCCCATCTTTCCAAAAACAAGAGACCCAGTACTTC
TRBD2	few	TRBJ2-3	TRBV28	CASSLTHLAGSTDTQYF	TGTGCCAGCAGTTTAACCCATCTAGCGGGTTCCACAGATACGCAGTATTTT
TRBD1	once	TRBJ1-1	TRBV6-2/TRBV6-3	CASRSPGTGNTEAFF	TGTGCCAGCAGGAGTCCCGGGACAGGTAACACTGAAGCTTTCTTT
.	few	TRBJ2-7	TRBV27	CASRRKLAYEQYF	TGTGCCAGCAGGAGAAAACTAGCCTACGAGCAGTACTTC
.	.	TRBJ2-7	TRBV19	CASSITRSSGPDGEQYF	TGTGCCAGTAGTATAACTCGCAGTAGTGGACCAGATGGGGAGCAGTACTTC
TRBD2	few	TRBJ2-1	TRBV5-4	CASSQGLAGLNEQFF	TGTGCCAGCAGCCAGGGACTAGCGGGCCTAAATGAGCAGTTCTTC
TRBD1	many	TRBJ1-1	TRBV2	CASSPQTGVGTEAFF	TGTGCCAGCTCCCCACAGACAGGGGTGGGCACTGAAGCTTTCTTT
.	.	TRBJ2-3	TRBV5-8	CASSLDSNYDTQYF	TGTGCCAGCAGCTTGGACAGTAACTATGATACGCAGTATTTT
.	many	TRBJ2-5	TRBV20-1	CSATIPQAQETQYF	TGCAGTGCCACTATACCCCAAGCACAAGAGACCCAGTACTTC